Reported below is one T cell receptor beta chain. What it binds is not known. Researchers attached unique molecular identifiers to individual cDNA molecules. A single record per CDR3 protein comes from TCRdb applying MiXCR to the 5' RACE reads. The repertoire holds roughly 51,000 distinct CDR3 sequences, with 5.5% to 7.5% as singletons. This specimen belongs to a study of early T cells in non-severe SARS-CoV-2 infection. Across the whole study: The sequenced material was bulk RNA from unsorted whole blood, and its chains were unpaired. General study points: Using VDJdb, the matching emphasized anti-spike CD8 responses while missing private and CD4 specificities.

The CDR3 contains 16 residues. Germline assignment: CDR1 LGHNA and CDR2 YSLEER. The junction had 6 bases not matched to a gene; V was cut back by 4 bases and J by 1 base. The specimen sequenced was whole blood. The TCR originated in an adult who was a healthcare worker with PCR-confirmed SARS-CoV-2 infection or an uninfected control (not recorded which). The chain recombines TRBV4-3 with TRBJ2-1, with 8 positions matching TRBD1. The CDR3 reads CASSRMHRGSYNEQFF. CDR3 nucleotides: TGCGCCAGCAGCCGGATGCACAGGGGGTCCTACAATGAGCAGTTCTTC.